This T cell receptor beta chain originates from a study of T cell clonotyping in hematopoietic cell transplantation. The CDR3 is 14 amino acids. CDR1 and CDR2 from the germline V gene are LNHDA and SQIVND (reference sequence). Trimming took off 3 bases at V and 5 bases at J, with 11 bases between the two ends. Study results and caveats: Without cell sorting, CD4 versus CD8 contributions remain unresolved. After transplant, recipient diversity fell while pathologically expanded clonotypes grew through day 180. Higher Inverse Simpson Index values in graft donor and pretransplant recipient predicted broader posttransplant TCR diversity.

Sequenced by immunoSEQ multiplex PCR; TCRdb stores in-frame clones only, minus some. The table has around 17,000 clones, 92% seen once. Of note for this clone: Its matching antigen is unknown.

The sample consisted of peripheral blood mononuclear cells. The receptor's source is a man between 40 and 49 years old in good health. Some clones in this sample may be carry-over from other donors' samples. The chain combines TRBV19 with TRBJ1-5; D remains ambiguous. The chain's CDR3 is CASSILGSDQPQHF. In nucleotides, the CDR3 is TGTGCCAGTAGTATTTTGGGGTCGGATCAGCCCCAGCATTTT.